This T cell receptor beta chain appears in the sequencing data of a study of blood T cell repertoires in COVID-19. Study-wide context: The study drew acute and convalescent COVID-19 samples from the United States, Italy and Spain. Sample material is recorded as cDNA or gDNA derived from T cells, B-cell-depleted T cells, or PBMCs.

The germline V gene has CDR1 MNHEY and CDR2 SVGAGI. This CDR3 has 14 residues. With V trimmed by 6 bases and J by 3 bases, 7 bases remained unmatched. How the authors handled the data: Reference gene primer amplification gave estimated nucleated cell counts. The data were produced by immunoSEQ multiplex PCR, yet TCRdb's version contains in-frame clones alone and is incomplete. V, J and clone size derive from that table, while D and trimming were established from the DNA sequence. The repertoire holds around 130,000 clones, with 84% as singletons. Sequencing input: peripheral blood. The rearrangement links TRBV6-5 to TRBJ2-5; 7 bases map to TRBD1. This receptor was identified in an elderly woman with acute or convalescent COVID-19. DNA of the CDR3: TGTGCCAGCAGCTTGACAGGGTTTGAAGAGACCCAGTACTTC. Protein product: CASSLTGFEETQYF.